The 31 T cell receptor beta chains below were found in one sample sequenced in a study of cytomegalovirus exposure and HLA in healthy donors. Primers: 60 Vbeta forward and 13 Jbeta reverse. Generated by immunoSEQ multiplex PCR, the TCRdb table keeps only in-frame clones and is missing some. This repertoire shows about 130,000 clones, approximately 80% found once; its top ten account for 0.94%. Material: PBMCs. These receptors all stem from an older woman in good health and CMV-seronegative.

V gene TRBV5-1 combines with J gene TRBJ2-7, with D perhaps matching TRBD1 (6 bases). The germline V gene has CDR1 SGHRS and CDR2 YFSETQ. V was shortened by 2 bases and J by 3 bases, with 15 bases between the two germline ends. The CDR3 sequence is 15 residues long. The CDR3 nucleotides are TGCGCCAGCAGCTTAACGGACAGACGACTCTACGAGCAGTACTTC. Its protein product is CASSLTDRRLYEQYF.

The chain recombines TRBV15 with TRBJ2-2; 7 nucleotides agree with TRBD1. The CDR3 extends over 14 amino acids. The trim removed 3 bases at V and 7 bases at J, leaving 5 bases unmatched. Germline V gives CDR1 LNHNV, CDR2 YYDKDF (reference sequence). The CDR3 region has the DNA TGTGCCACCAGCAGGGGGACAGTGTACGGGGAGCTGTTTTTT. Encoded protein: CATSRGTVYGELFF.

V gene TRBV5-6 combines with J gene TRBJ2-3; a possible D gene is TRBD2 (6 bases). This CDR3 spans 15 amino acids. V was shortened by 4 bases and J by 3 bases, with 15 bases between the two germline ends. The germline CDR1 and CDR2 sequences are SGHDT and YYEEEE. DNA for the CDR3: TGTGCCAGCAGCCCGTCCGGGGGTAGGACAGATACGCAGTATTTT. It specifies CASSPSGGRTDTQYF.

V and J are TRBV2 and TRBJ1-1; D uncertain. Germline V gene data show CDR1 as SNHLY and CDR2 as FYNNEI. The CDR3 length is 14 residues. V lost 4 bases, J lost 0 bases, and 9 bases lay in between. DNA of the CDR3: TGTGCCAGCAGTGGAGGCGCGGTGAACACTGAAGCTTTCTTT. This codes for CASSGGAVNTEAFF.

This chain uses TRBV6-1 with TRBJ1-4; D ambiguous. The V end lost 6 bases, the J end lost 4 bases, and 15 bases lay between the germline ends. CDR1 and CDR2 (germline): MNHNS, SASEGT. CDR3 length equals 15 residues. CDR3 protein: CASSPKGAGNEKLFF. CDR3 DNA: TGTGCCAGCAGCCCGAAGGGAGCGGGTAATGAAAAACTGTTTTTT.

The chain is built from TRBV5-1 and TRBJ1-5, with 9 bases fitting TRBD1. V lost 2 bases and J lost 6; bases outside the gene matches: 6. The CDR3 has 15 amino acids. Germline V CDR1 and CDR2: SGHRS, YFSETQ. CDR3 in DNA: TGCGCCAGCAGCTTAACAGGGGGCACGGGTCAGCCCCAGCATTTT. Protein sequence: CASSLTGGTGQPQHF.

V usage is TRBV28 and J usage is TRBJ1-1; 7 nucleotides agree with TRBD1. CDR1 is MDHEN, CDR2 SYDVKM, per germline. V was clipped by 6 bases and J by 7 bases; unmatched bases: 8. This CDR3 contains 13 residues. This chain's CDR3 is CASRNTGADEAFF. CDR3 DNA: TGTGCCAGCAGAAACACAGGGGCGGATGAAGCTTTCTTT.

This chain links TRBV28 with TRBJ2-3; 7 nucleotides align to TRBD2. Trimming took 6 bases from V and 7 from J; bases not matched to a gene: 13. The CDR3 has 15 residues. Looked up from germline, CDR1 is MDHEN and CDR2 is SYDVKM. In DNA form, the CDR3 reads TGTGCCAGCAGACCGAAGATAGCGGGTGCTTATACGCAGTATTTT. It specifies CASRPKIAGAYTQYF.

V and J are TRBV28 and TRBJ1-4; 9 bases agree with TRBD1. This CDR3 is 14 amino acids long. Germline lookup yields CDR1 MDHEN and CDR2 SYDVKM. Trimming at V came to 3 bases and at J to 8 bases, leaving 4 bases not matched to a gene. The CDR3 DNA is TGTGCCAGCAGTTTGGGACAGGGAGGGGAAAAACTGTTTTTT. Translation gives CASSLGQGGEKLFF.

This clone was detected only once. The V and J genes are TRBV5-1 and TRBJ2-5, with D possibly being TRBD1 (6 bases). Trimming shortened V by 6 bases and J by 5 bases, and 20 bases separated the two germline ends. Germline lookup yields CDR1 SGHRS and CDR2 YFSETQ. This CDR3 contains 15 residues. The CDR3 nucleotides are TGCGCCAGCACCACCGGGACAACGGCTTCCGAGACCCAGTACTTC. Amino acid sequence: CASTTGTTASETQYF.

The chain joins TRBV9 to TRBJ2-1; 8 positions match TRBD1. V was pared by 6 bases and J by 1 base, with 12 bases of the junction left unmatched. The CDR3 contains 17 residues. Germline assignment: CDR1 SGDLS and CDR2 YYNGEE. CDR3 amino acids: CASTSGLNRGSYNEQFF. CDR3 DNA sequence: TGTGCCAGCACCTCCGGACTTAACAGGGGGTCCTACAATGAGCAGTTCTTC. The complete variable domain, with remaining parts taken from reference TRBV9 and TRBJ2-1, reads DSGVTQTPKHLITATGQRVTLRCSPRSGDLSVYWYQQSLDQGLQFLIQYYNGEERAKGNILERFSAQQFPDLHSELNLSSLELGDSALYFCASTSGLNRGSYNEQFFGPGTRLTVL.

The chain joins TRBV30 to TRBJ2-1, with 15 bases matching TRBD2. Germline V lookup: CDR1 GTSNPN, CDR2 SVGIG (reference sequence). The ends lost 2 bases at V and 7 bases at J; junction bases unmatched: 6. The CDR3 has 16 amino acids. The CDR3 here is CAWSFGLAGGRNEQFF. CDR3 DNA sequence: TGTGCCTGGAGTTTCGGACTAGCGGGGGGGAGGAATGAGCAGTTCTTC.

The gene calls are TRBV18 and TRBJ2-5, with 11 bases aligning to TRBD2. CDR3 length equals 14 residues. CDR1 and CDR2 from the germline V gene are KGHSH and LQKENI. J gave up 2 bases and V 7 bases, and 3 bases lay outside the gene matches. The CDR3 region is CASLGTSGQETQYF. Written as DNA, the CDR3 is TGTGCCAGCTTGGGGACTAGCGGACAAGAGACCCAGTACTTC.

V and J are TRBV9 and TRBJ1-1, with D possibly TRBD1 on 5 matching bases. Germline CDR1 and CDR2: SGDLS and YYNGEE. The V gene lost 0 bases and the J gene lost 4 bases, with 10 bases spanning the gap. The CDR3 covers 14 residues. CDR3 nucleotide sequence: TGTGCCAGCAGCGTAGCTACAGGTTTCACTGAAGCTTTCTTT. Its translation is CASSVATGFTEAFF.

The chain employs TRBV5-1 and TRBJ1-4; D gene unclear. The V and J ends lost 1 base and 7 bases respectively, with 8 bases between them. The CDR3 length is 13 residues. The V gene's germline CDR1 is SGHRS and CDR2 YFSETQ. The CDR3 protein is CASSLSPGEKLFF. The CDR3 DNA follows: TGCGCCAGCAGCTTGTCCCCGGGTGAAAAACTGTTTTTT.

This chain connects TRBV11-2 to TRBJ2-3, with 9 bases lining up with TRBD1. After removal of 5 bases from V and 3 bases from J, the junction contained 6 bases not matched to a gene. CDR3 length: 15 residues. The germline gives CDR1 SGHAT, CDR2 FQNNGV. The CDR3 DNA reads as TGTGCCAGCAGCCCCGGGACAGGGAGGACAGATACGCAGTATTTT. Encoded protein: CASSPGTGRTDTQYF.

Only a few counts were recorded for this clone. The chain links TRBV19 to TRBJ1-1; the D gene is possibly TRBD1 (5 bases). This CDR3 has 14 amino acids. The V gene lost 8 bases and the J gene lost 0 bases, with 13 bases spanning the gap. The germline V gene encodes CDR1 LNHDA and CDR2 SQIVND (reference sequence). CDR3 nucleotide sequence: TGTGCCAGTGGACAAAGAGGAATGAACACTGAAGCTTTCTTT. Translated, it gives CASGQRGMNTEAFF.

The rearrangement joins TRBV19 to TRBJ1-5; 7 positions agree with TRBD1. The CDR3 loop spans 18 amino acids. Germline lookup yields CDR1 LNHDA and CDR2 SQIVND (reference sequence). Germline trimming cut 4 bases from V and 3 bases from J; bases unmatched to any gene: 15. The CDR3 protein is CASSTGQKQSIANQPQHF. For the CDR3, the DNA is TGTGCCAGTAGTACGGGACAGAAACAATCCATCGCCAATCAGCCCCAGCATTTT.

This clone was recorded only once. The rearrangement uses TRBV5-6 and TRBJ1-4; D perhaps matches TRBD1 (5 bases). Trimming removed 0 bases from V and 0 bases from J, with 9 bases in between. CDR1 and CDR2 (germline): SGHDT, YYEEEE. The CDR3 totals 16 residues. The CDR3 DNA follows: TGTGCCAGCAGCTTGGCAGGGTCTGCAACTAATGAAAAACTGTTTTTT. As protein: CASSLAGSATNEKLFF.

The chain has TRBV4-1 and TRBJ1-6; the D is unclear. Germline CDR1 reads MGHRA; CDR2 reads YSYEKL. V gave up 1 base and J gave up 3 bases, with 7 bases separating them. The CDR3 runs to 15 residues. The CDR3 sequence is CASSQAGNYNSPLHF. DNA for the CDR3: TGCGCCAGCAGCCAAGCGGGAAACTATAATTCACCCCTCCACTTT.

This chain links TRBV25-1 with TRBJ2-7; 12 nucleotides align to TRBD2. V dropped 4 bases and J dropped 6; count of bases not matched to a gene: 4. The CDR3 consists of 14 residues. CDR1 and CDR2 from the germline V gene are MGHDK and SYGVNS. The CDR3 region has the DNA TGTGCCAGCAGTGGGGGGACTAGCGGGCGCGAGCAGTACTTC. Amino acids: CASSGGTSGREQYF.

The V call is TRBV5-1, the J call TRBJ2-7; maybe TRBD2 (7 bases). This CDR3 spans 12 amino acids. Germline V lookup: CDR1 SGHRS, CDR2 YFSETQ. Trimming took 3 bases from V and 6 from J, leaving 10 bases between them. CDR3 in DNA: TGCGCCAGCAGCTGGGAGGGGGTCGAGCAGTACTTC. Encoded protein: CASSWEGVEQYF.

This chain connects TRBV5-1 to TRBJ1-1; 7 bases align to TRBD1. V was pared by 0 bases and J by 0 bases, with 8 bases of the junction left unmatched. The germline V gene has CDR1 SGHRS and CDR2 YFSETQ. The CDR3 covers 17 residues. As DNA, the CDR3 is TGCGCCAGCAGCTTGGGACAGGGTCCACCCATGAACACTGAAGCTTTCTTT. Residues: CASSLGQGPPMNTEAFF.

V usage is TRBV28 and J usage is TRBJ1-6; 7 bases align to TRBD1. The junction had 5 bases not matched to a gene; V was cut back by 3 bases and J by 6 bases. The V gene's germline CDR1 is MDHEN and CDR2 SYDVKM. The CDR3 is 15 residues long. The CDR3 spells CASSFGDRGNSPLHF. The CDR3 DNA is TGTGCCAGCAGTTTTGGGGACAGAGGTAATTCACCCCTCCACTTT.

This chain links TRBV7-9 with TRBJ2-1, with a tentative D call TRBD2 (6 bases). Per the germline V gene, CDR1 is SEHNR and CDR2 is FQNEAQ (reference sequence). There are 17 residues in the CDR3. V lost 4 bases, J lost 6 bases, and 22 bases lay in between. CDR3 residues: CASSSPLSPGVVNEQFF. CDR3 nucleotide sequence: TGTGCCAGCAGCTCCCCTCTCTCCCCGGGGGTTGTCAATGAGCAGTTCTTC.

The chain employs TRBV6-4 and TRBJ2-3, with TRBD1 matching 10 bases. Germline values: CDR1 MRHNA, CDR2 SNTAGT. The J segment lost 6 bases and the V segment lost 2 bases, leaving 5 bases of the junction unmatched. CDR3 length: 15 residues. The CDR3 protein is CASSDPGQGDDTQYF. CDR3 DNA: TGTGCCAGCAGTGACCCCGGACAGGGGGACGATACGCAGTATTTT.

The rearrangement links TRBV27 to TRBJ1-5; perhaps TRBD1 as D (6 bases). With 5 bases removed from V and 6 bases from J, the gap between germline ends came to 11 bases. Germline CDR1 reads MNHEY; CDR2 reads SMNVEV (reference sequence). The CDR3 loop spans 13 amino acids. This chain's CDR3 is CASSVDRTQPQHF. CDR3 DNA sequence: TGTGCCAGCAGTGTAGACAGGACTCAGCCCCAGCATTTT.

The chain is built from TRBV7-2 and TRBJ2-7; 8 bases map to TRBD2. V lost 5 bases, J lost 5 bases, and 5 bases stayed unmatched. The germline V gene encodes CDR1 SGHTA and CDR2 FQGNSA. The CDR3 has 13 amino acids. The CDR3 here is CASSELAGNEQYF. The CDR3 DNA sequence: TGTGCCAGCAGCGAGTTAGCGGGAAACGAGCAGTACTTC.

This chain connects TRBV4-1 to TRBJ2-7; perhaps TRBD1 as D (5 bases). V was pared by 0 bases and J by 4 bases, with 19 bases between. Germline V gene data show CDR1 as MGHRA and CDR2 as YSYEKL. CDR3 length: 17 amino acids. The CDR3 spells CASSQDRGKGVEYEQYF. The CDR3 coding sequence is TGCGCCAGCAGCCAAGATAGGGGAAAAGGGGTGGAGTACGAGCAGTACTTC.

V is TRBV10-3 and J is TRBJ2-2; TRBD2 matches at 15 bases. This CDR3 contains 15 residues. The junction had 1 base not matched to a gene; V was cut back by 8 bases and J by 3 bases. The germline gives CDR1 ENHRY, CDR2 SYGVKD. The CDR3 protein is CAIGTSGGHTGELFF. The CDR3, as DNA: TGTGCCATCGGGACTAGCGGGGGGCACACCGGGGAGCTGTTTTTT.

This clone came up once. The genes are TRBV4-1 and TRBJ1-1, with D maybe TRBD1 (6 bases). Germline CDR1 MGHRA, CDR2 YSYEKL. The V and J ends lost 3 bases and 6 bases respectively, with 29 bases between them. This CDR3 is built from 19 residues. CDR3 DNA: TGCGCCAGCAGCCAGGACCTTTTCGTGGGACAAGGGGAAAGAGCTGAAGCTTTCTTT. This translates into CASSQDLFVGQGERAEAFF.